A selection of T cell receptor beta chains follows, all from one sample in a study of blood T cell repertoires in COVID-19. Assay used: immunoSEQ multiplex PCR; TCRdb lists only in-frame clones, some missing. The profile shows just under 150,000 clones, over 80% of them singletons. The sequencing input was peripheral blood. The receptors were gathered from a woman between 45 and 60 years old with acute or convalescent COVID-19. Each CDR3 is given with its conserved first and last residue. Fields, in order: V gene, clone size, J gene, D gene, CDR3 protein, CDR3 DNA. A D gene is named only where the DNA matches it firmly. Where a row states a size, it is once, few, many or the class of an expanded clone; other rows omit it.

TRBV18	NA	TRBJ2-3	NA	CASSGLNGTDTQYF	TGTGCCAGCTCGGGACTCAACGGGACAGATACGCAGTATTTT
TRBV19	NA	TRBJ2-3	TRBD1	CASSILRGQSTDTQYF	TGTGCCAGTAGTATCCTGAGGGGGCAGAGCACAGATACGCAGTATTTT
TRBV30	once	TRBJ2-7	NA	CAWSGPFRQGFFEQYF	TGTGCCTGGAGTGGGCCGTTTCGGCAGGGCTTTTTCGAGCAGTACTTC
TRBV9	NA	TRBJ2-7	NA	CASSVTTSYEQYF	TGTGCCAGCAGCGTAACTACTTCCTACGAGCAGTACTTC
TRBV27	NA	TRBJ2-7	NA	CASSFFGAASYEQYF	TGTGCCAGCAGTTTCTTTGGGGCAGCCTCCTACGAGCAGTACTTC
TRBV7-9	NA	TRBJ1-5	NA	CASSIEGSQPQHF	TGTGCCAGCAGCATCGAGGGTTCTCAGCCCCAGCATTTT
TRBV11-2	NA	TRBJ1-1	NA	CASKSLNRVLPEAFF	TGTGCCAGCAAAAGTTTAAACAGGGTCTTACCGGAGGCTTTCTTT
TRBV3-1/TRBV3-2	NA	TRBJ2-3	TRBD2	CASSQSGTSGGLGDTQYF	TGTGCCAGCAGCCAATCGGGGACTAGCGGGGGTTTGGGGGATACGCAGTATTTT
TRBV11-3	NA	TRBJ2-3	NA	CASSLSTDTQYF	TGTGCCAGCAGTCTAAGCACAGATACGCAGTATTTT
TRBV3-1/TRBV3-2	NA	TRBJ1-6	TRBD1	CASSQGDRALPLHF	TGTGCCAGCAGCCAGGGGGACAGGGCCTTGCCCCTCCACTTT
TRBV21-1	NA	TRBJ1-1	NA	CASSNRGENTEAFF	TGTGCCAGCAGCAATAGGGGCGAGAACACTGAAGCTTTCTTT
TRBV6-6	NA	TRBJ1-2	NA	CASSYDYGQGYTF	TGTGCCAGCAGTTACGACTACGGGCAGGGCTACACCTTC
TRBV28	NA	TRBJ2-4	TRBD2	CASSSQSGGPQNIQYF	TGTGCCAGCAGTTCCCAATCGGGGGGGCCCCAAAACATTCAGTACTTC
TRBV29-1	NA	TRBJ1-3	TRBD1	CSVRTGGSGNTIYF	TGCAGCGTTCGGACAGGGGGCTCTGGAAACACCATATATTTT
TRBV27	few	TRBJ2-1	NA	CASSLSSSSGNEQFF	TGTGCCAGCAGTTTATCATCCAGCTCGGGCAATGAGCAGTTCTTC
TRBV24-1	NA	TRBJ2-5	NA	CATSVSSLETQYF	TGTGCCACCAGTGTATCTTCCTTAGAGACCCAGTACTTC
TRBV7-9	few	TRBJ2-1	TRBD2	CASSLRLAGEGEQFF	TGTGCCAGCAGCTTAAGGCTAGCGGGAGAAGGCGAGCAGTTCTTC
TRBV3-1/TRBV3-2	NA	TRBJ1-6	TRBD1	CASSHHADRVRSPLHF	TGTGCCAGCAGCCACCACGCCGACAGGGTCCGATCACCCCTCCACTTT
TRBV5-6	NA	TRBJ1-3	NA	CASSPGHLTGNTIYF	TGTGCCAGCAGCCCGGGACACCTAACTGGAAACACCATATATTTT
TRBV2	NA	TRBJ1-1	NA	CASRPGLNTEAFF	TGTGCCAGCAGACCGGGTTTGAACACTGAAGCTTTCTTT
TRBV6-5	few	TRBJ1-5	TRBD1	CASTGGFARQPQHF	TGTGCCAGCACAGGGGGTTTTGCACGGCAGCCCCAGCATTTT
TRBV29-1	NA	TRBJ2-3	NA	CTLYQRSTDTQYF	TGCACCCTGTACCAGCGAAGCACAGATACGCAGTATTTT